Given below is one T cell receptor (beta chain) in context. The repertoire was sequenced with immunoSEQ multiplex PCR; TCRdb's copy has only in-frame clones and lacks some. In the table there are about 110,000 clones, about 87% of which are singletons. The data originate from a study of T cell responses to AZD1222 COVID-19 vaccine. Germline values: CDR1 SGHDN, CDR2 FVKESK. The CDR3 runs to 13 residues. V lost 0 bases, J lost 6 bases, and 6 bases lay in between. The source was peripheral blood, collected 28 days after the second AZD1222 dose. This rearrangement joins TRBV14 to TRBJ2-1; unclear D gene. The source of this sequence is an adult who received the AZD1222 COVID-19 vaccine. The CDR3 region is CASSQDAGNEQFF. The CDR3 region has the DNA TGTGCCAGCAGCCAAGATGCAGGCAATGAGCAGTTCTTC.